These T cell receptor beta chains were read from a single sample in a study of T cell changes during pregnancy in multiple sclerosis. Sequencing used immunoSEQ multiplex PCR; TCRdb keeps in-frame clones, though not all of them. The sample lists some 40,000 clones; 80% to 90% were seen once. Sequences were derived from CD4+ T cells from peripheral blood mononuclear cells, sampled in the first trimester of pregnancy. The receptors shown here come from a female donor with multiple sclerosis, enrolled in a pregnancy study. Both conserved end residues are part of each CDR3. A D gene is named only where the DNA matches it firmly. Clone size is stated in some rows and not others, as once, few, many or a class when expanded.

j_gene	abundance	d_gene	v_gene	CDR3nt	CDR3aa
TRBJ1-2	-	-	TRBV6-5	TGTGCCAGCAGTTACCGCCCGAGGGATGGCTACACCTTC	CASSYRPRDGYTF
TRBJ2-2	-	-	TRBV28	TGTGCCAGCAGTAGCGGGTGGGGGACCGGGGAGCTGTTTTTT	CASSSGWGTGELFF
TRBJ1-1	-	-	TRBV6-6	TGTGCCAGCAGTTCGCCGCGGGACCCTGAAGCTTTCTTT	CASSSPRDPEAFF
TRBJ1-6	-	-	TRBV9	TGTGCCAGCAGCGTAGAAGACTTGAATTCACCCCTCCACTTT	CASSVEDLNSPLHF
TRBJ1-6	once	-	TRBV7-2	TGTGCCAGCAGCTTAGGCAGGGATTTACCCCTCCACTTT	CASSLGRDLPLHF
TRBJ1-4	once	-	TRBV20-1	TGCAGTGCTACCAGAAATGAAAAACTGTTTTTT	CSATRNEKLFF
TRBJ1-4	once	-	TRBV5-1	TGCGCCAGCAGCCCAGGACACGCCCCAACTAATGAAAAACTGTTTTTT	CASSPGHAPTNEKLFF
TRBJ1-1	-	-	TRBV4-1	TGCGCCAGCAGCCAAGATCTTAGGGGGAACACTGAAGCTTTCTTT	CASSQDLRGNTEAFF
TRBJ2-1	once	TRBD2	TRBV5-1	TGCGCCAGCACTCTCGTAGCGGGAGGGATGAATGAGCAGTTCTTC	CASTLVAGGMNEQFF
TRBJ2-3	-	TRBD2	TRBV9	TGTGCCAGCAGCGTAGGGACTAGCGGACGCACAGATACGCAGTATTTT	CASSVGTSGRTDTQYF
TRBJ1-6	-	TRBD1	TRBV2	TGTGCCAGCATAAATGAGGGGGCTTGGAATTCACCCCTCCACTTT	CASINEGAWNSPLHF
TRBJ1-5	-	-	TRBV15	TGTGCCACCAGCAGAAAAGGCCCAGGGTCGTATCAGCCCCAGCATTTT	CATSRKGPGSYQPQHF
TRBJ2-1	-	-	TRBV9	TGTGCCAGCAGCGTAGGACTCCTGCGGGAGCAGTTCTTC	CASSVGLLREQFF
TRBJ2-5	-	-	TRBV25-1	TGTGCCAGCACTCCAGGGGTTCAAGAGACCCAGTACTTC	CASTPGVQETQYF
TRBJ2-7	-	TRBD1	TRBV14	TGTGCCAGCAGCCAAGATGAGGGGGTATTTTCAGTCGGGGACAGGGTACTCGGCGAGCAGTACTTC	CASSQDEGVFSVGDRVLGEQYF
TRBJ1-2	once	-	TRBV6-1	TGTGCCAGCAGTGAACTTTTTCGGGGCTACACCTTC	CASSELFRGYTF